The 9 T cell receptor beta chains below were found in one sample sequenced in a study of technical replicates of blood from several donors. The protocol was immunoSEQ multiplex PCR, while the TCRdb copy is restricted to in-frame clones and leaves out a portion. The table lists about 83,000 clones, just over 90% of them singletons. The sample consisted of T cells isolated from PBMCs. The receptors were gathered from a human donor in good health.

The chain recombines TRBV5-1 with TRBJ1-1; 7 nucleotides align to TRBD1. Per germline, CDR1 SGHRS and CDR2 YFSETQ. Losses at the gene ends were 4 bases for V and 2 bases for J; bases not matched to a gene: 8. The length of the CDR3 is 15 residues. The CDR3 nucleotides read TGCGCCAGCAGCATTGGGACAGTGGGAAACACTGAAGCTTTCTTT. It encodes CASSIGTVGNTEAFF.

The chain recombines TRBV7-8 with TRBJ1-2; TRBD1 matches at 9 bases. CDR3 length equals 13 residues. J lost 6 bases, V lost 6 bases, and 5 bases had no gene match. CDR1 and CDR2 (germline): SGHVS, FQNEAQ. The CDR3 region has the DNA TGTGCCAGCAGGTCGACAGGGGGAGATGGCTACACCTTC. Its protein product is CASRSTGGDGYTF.

The chain has TRBV9 and TRBJ2-5, with 8 bases that match TRBD2. In germline, CDR1 is SGDLS, CDR2 YYNGEE. The CDR3 is 16 residues long. Losses at the gene ends were 2 bases for V and 3 bases for J; bases not matched to a gene: 9. The CDR3 here is CASSVGGGQGEETQYF. CDR3 coding DNA: TGTGCCAGCAGCGTCGGGGGGGGCCAAGGGGAAGAGACCCAGTACTTC. Full variable domain (outside the CDR3, taken from reference TRBV9 and TRBJ2-5): DSGVTQTPKHLITATGQRVTLRCSPRSGDLSVYWYQQSLDQGLQFLIQYYNGEERAKGNILERFSAQQFPDLHSELNLSSLELGDSALYFCASSVGGGQGEETQYFGPGTRLLVL.

The chain recombines TRBV10-2 with TRBJ2-5; D might be TRBD2 (5 bases). The CDR3 covers 16 residues. V lost 6 bases and J 0 bases, leaving 17 bases between the germline ends. Looked up from germline, CDR1 is WSHSY and CDR2 is SAAADI. CDR3 bases: TGCGCCAGCAGCCGGACTGGGAACCGGTACCAAGAGACCCAGTACTTC. Its translation: CASSRTGNRYQETQYF.

This clone was seen only once. This chain uses TRBV27 with TRBJ2-7; D perhaps matches TRBD2 (6 bases). This CDR3 is built from 12 residues. Germline V lookup: CDR1 MNHEY, CDR2 SMNVEV (reference sequence). V was shortened by 5 bases and J by 5 bases, with 10 bases between the two germline ends. CDR3 DNA: TGTGCCAGCAGTAAGGGACTGAACGAGCAGTACTTC. Translating gives CASSKGLNEQYF.

The CDR3 DNA reads as TGTGCCAGCAGCTCGAGCGGGGCGAACACCGGGGAGCTGTTTTTT. Its translation: CASSSSGANTGELFF. This sequence joins TRBV7-3 and TRBJ2-2; 7 bases match TRBD2. This CDR3 is built from 15 residues. The V and J ends lost 4 bases and 0 bases, in that order; junction bases with no gene match: 2. CDR1 and CDR2 from the germline V gene are SGHTA and FQGTGA.

For the CDR3, the DNA is TGTGCCAGCAGCTTAGGGAACGCGCGGGTGGATACGCAGTATTTT. Translated, it gives CASSLGNARVDTQYF. This sequence joins TRBV7-9 and TRBJ2-3, with D perhaps matching TRBD2 (5 bases). The CDR3 consists of 15 residues. Trimming removed 1 base from V and 6 bases from J, with 14 bases in between. In germline, CDR1 is SEHNR, CDR2 FQNEAQ (reference sequence).

The CDR3 DNA sequence: TGTGCCAGCTCACCATCCGTCCTGGACATGAATTCACCCCTCCACTTT. Protein product: CASSPSVLDMNSPLHF. The genes are TRBV18 and TRBJ1-6; the D gene is possibly TRBD1 (5 bases). The CDR3 is made up of 16 amino acids. V lost 2 bases and J lost 7, with 15 bases in between. Germline loops: CDR1 KGHSH, CDR2 LQKENI.

The J gene is TRBJ2-7, the V gene TRBV7-2; D unresolved. This CDR3 has 14 residues. CDR1 is SGHTA and CDR2 is FQGNSA in the germline V gene. Trimming pared 1 base from V and 0 bases from J, leaving 7 bases between. CDR3 amino acids: CASSLVPSSYEQYF. CDR3 coding DNA: TGTGCCAGCAGCTTAGTACCGAGCTCCTACGAGCAGTACTTC.